The present TCR beta chain was sequenced within a study of regulatory T cells in long-lasting Graves disease. Study-wide results and caveats: Persistent disease samples used TRBV28, TRBJ1-2 and TRBJ2-5 preferentially. New patients shared approximately 1,000 public clonotypes, and persistent patients shared more, with approximately 2,600.

About this clonotype itself: Its specificity is unknown.

CDR3 regions were amplified by Arm-PCR using iRepertoire HTBI primers to build TCR beta libraries. TCRdb re-derived calls from the multiplex PCR reads in MiXCR, one entry per CDR3 protein. The repertoire holds 500,000 to 700,000 distinct CDR3 sequences, with 25% to 30% as singletons. The time point was: persistent/refractory GD, antithyroid drugs over 5 years with positive TRAb. Preparation of the TCR library used RNA extracted from PBMCs. Germline trimming cut 2 bases from V and 5 bases from J; bases unmatched to any gene: 9. The CDR3 has 15 residues. Germline loops: CDR1 DFQATT, CDR2 SNEGSKA (reference sequence).

The sequence was collected from a female donor with Graves disease. The sequencing used peripheral blood mononuclear cells (PBMCs), collected when the disease was refractory, from a patient treated with antithyroid drugs. The chain links TRBV20-1 to TRBJ1-5; 7 nucleotides agree with TRBD1. DNA of the CDR3: TGCAGTGCTAGAACCGGCAGGGGGGACCATCAGCCCCAGCATTTT. Its protein is CSARTGRGDHQPQHF.